Given below is one TCR beta chain in context. Its antigen is undetermined. Adult donors, all healthy and HIV-negative, had no recent acute infections or vaccinations. Replicate PCRs were loaded with approximately 300 ng DNA from unsorted PBMC, about 32,000 T cell genomes. Libraries were prepared by immunoSEQ multiplex PCR; TCRdb keeps only in-frame clonotypes and omits some of them. This table holds roughly 500,000 clones, roughly 77% found once. The source of the sample is a study of shared clonotypes between healthy human individuals. Notes on the study in general: The small donor group covered limited genetic and exposure diversity.

This clonotype was sampled from a woman aged 40 to 55 in good health. Some clones in this sample may be carry-over from other donors' samples. Sequenced sample: PBMCs.

The CDR3 nucleotides are TGTGCCACCGGACAGGCCCCGCAGCCCCAGCATTTT. It is translated as CATGQAPQPQHF. The chain couples TRBV2 to TRBJ1-5; 7 nucleotides agree with TRBD1. The CDR3 covers 12 residues. J was trimmed by 7 bases and V by 10 bases; bases with no gene match: 7. Germline CDR1 and CDR2: SNHLY and FYNNEI.